The sequence of this T cell receptor beta chain was determined in a study of T cells after yellow fever vaccination. Study-wide findings and caveats: The CD4 and CD8 compartments had a small share of their clonotypes in common. Clones from primary vaccination mostly reappeared after the booster (about 97% CD4, approximately 86% CD8). Repertoires obtained by FACS sorting could include abundant clonotypes that entered as contaminants from the bulk population.

In this sample, this clonotype turned up many times. What it binds is unknown. The ends lost 7 bases at V and 4 bases at J; junction bases unmatched: 5. The CDR3 sequence is 14 residues long. From germline, CDR1 is SGHVS and CDR2 FNYEAQ. The 5'RACE template-switching step produced TCR cDNA and added a universal primer site and UMIs. TCRdb re-derived calls from the 5' RACE reads in MiXCR, one entry per CDR3 protein. The sample consists of about 140,000 distinct CDR3 sequences, under 8% of them appearing once. This TCR was recovered from a man aged 30 to 39 who received the YFV17D yellow fever vaccine. The source material was CD4+ T cells sorted from PBMCs, sampled 10 days after the yellow fever booster vaccination. The chain recombines TRBV7-6 with TRBJ2-5; 11 nucleotides line up with TRBD2. The CDR3: CASTLAGGAETQYF. CDR3 DNA sequence: TGTGCCAGCACCCTAGCGGGAGGAGCAGAGACCCAGTACTTC.